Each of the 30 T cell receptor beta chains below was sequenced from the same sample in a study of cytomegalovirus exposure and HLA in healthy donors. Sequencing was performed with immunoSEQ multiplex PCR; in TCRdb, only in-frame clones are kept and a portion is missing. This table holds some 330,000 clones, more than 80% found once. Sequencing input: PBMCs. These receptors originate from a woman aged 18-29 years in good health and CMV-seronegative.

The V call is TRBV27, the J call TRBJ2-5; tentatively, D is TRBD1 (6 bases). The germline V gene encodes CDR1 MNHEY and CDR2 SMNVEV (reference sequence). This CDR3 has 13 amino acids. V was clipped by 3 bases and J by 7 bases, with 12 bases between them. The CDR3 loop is CASSFLEGGTQYF. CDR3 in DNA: TGTGCCAGCAGTTTCCTCGAAGGGGGGACCCAGTACTTC.

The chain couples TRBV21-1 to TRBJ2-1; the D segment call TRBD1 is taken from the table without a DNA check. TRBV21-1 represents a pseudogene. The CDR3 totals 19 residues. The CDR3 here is CASSKAGRYTVHPQFEQFF. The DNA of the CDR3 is TGTGCCAGCAGCAAAGCTGGCAGATATACAGTTCATCCACAATTTGAGCAGTTCTTC.

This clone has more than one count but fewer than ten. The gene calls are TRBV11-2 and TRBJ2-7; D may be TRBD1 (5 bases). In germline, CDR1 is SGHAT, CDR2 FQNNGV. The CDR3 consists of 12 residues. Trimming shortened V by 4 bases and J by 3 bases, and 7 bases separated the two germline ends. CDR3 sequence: CASSSQGYEQYF. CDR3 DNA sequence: TGTGCCAGCAGCTCGCAGGGCTACGAGCAGTACTTC.

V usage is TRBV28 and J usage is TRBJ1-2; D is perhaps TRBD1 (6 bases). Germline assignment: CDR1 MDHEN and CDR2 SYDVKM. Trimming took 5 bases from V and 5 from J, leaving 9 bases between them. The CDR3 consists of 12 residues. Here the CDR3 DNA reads TGTGCCAGCAGTCGGACAGCTTATGGCTACACCTTC. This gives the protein CASSRTAYGYTF.

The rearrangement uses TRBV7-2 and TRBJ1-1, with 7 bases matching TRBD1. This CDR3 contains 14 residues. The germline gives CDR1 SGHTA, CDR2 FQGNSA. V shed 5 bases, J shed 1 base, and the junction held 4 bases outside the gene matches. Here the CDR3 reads CASSSRTGNTEAFF. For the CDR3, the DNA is TGTGCCAGCAGCAGCAGGACAGGGAACACTGAAGCTTTCTTT.

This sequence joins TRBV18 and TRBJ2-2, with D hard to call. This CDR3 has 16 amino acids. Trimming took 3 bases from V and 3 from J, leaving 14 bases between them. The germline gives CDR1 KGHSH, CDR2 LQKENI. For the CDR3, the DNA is TGTGCCAGCTCACCTGGCCTTGTTGCGGACACCGGGGAGCTGTTTTTT. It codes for CASSPGLVADTGELFF. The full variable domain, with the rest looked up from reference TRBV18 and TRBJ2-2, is NAGVMQNPRHLVRRRGQEARLRCSPMKGHSHVYWYRQLPEEGLKFMVYLQKENIIDESGMPKERFSAEFPKEGPSILRIQQVVRGDSAAYFCASSPGLVADTGELFFGEGSRLTVL.

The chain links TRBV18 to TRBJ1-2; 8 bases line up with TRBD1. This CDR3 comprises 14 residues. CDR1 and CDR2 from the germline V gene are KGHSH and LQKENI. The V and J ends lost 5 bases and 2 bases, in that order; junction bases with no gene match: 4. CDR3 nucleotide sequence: TGTGCCAGCTCAGCTGACAGGGGAAACTATGGCTACACCTTC. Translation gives CASSADRGNYGYTF.

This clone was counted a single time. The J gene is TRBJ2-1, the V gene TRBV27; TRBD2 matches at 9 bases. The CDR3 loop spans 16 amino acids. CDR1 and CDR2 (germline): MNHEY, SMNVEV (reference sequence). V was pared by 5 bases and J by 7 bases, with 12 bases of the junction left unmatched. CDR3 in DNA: TGTGCCAGCAGTCCAATGGCGGGAGGGCGACGGAATGAGCAGTTCTTC. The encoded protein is CASSPMAGGRRNEQFF.

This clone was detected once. The CDR3 DNA is TGCAGCGTTAAGGAAGCTAGCGGCAGTAACACCGGGGAGCTGTTTTTT. It codes for CSVKEASGSNTGELFF. This chain joins TRBV29-1 and TRBJ2-2; 7 bases are a match to TRBD2. Germline V gene sequence: CDR1 SQVTM, CDR2 ANQGSEA. CDR3 length: 16 residues. The ends lost 5 bases at V and 2 bases at J; junction bases unmatched: 11.

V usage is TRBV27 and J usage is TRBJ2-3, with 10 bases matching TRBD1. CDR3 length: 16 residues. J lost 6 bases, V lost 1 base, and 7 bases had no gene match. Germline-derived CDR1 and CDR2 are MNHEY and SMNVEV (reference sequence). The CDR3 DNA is TGTGCCAGCAGTTTATTAGGGACAGGGGTTTTGGATACGCAGTATTTT. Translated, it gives CASSLLGTGVLDTQYF.

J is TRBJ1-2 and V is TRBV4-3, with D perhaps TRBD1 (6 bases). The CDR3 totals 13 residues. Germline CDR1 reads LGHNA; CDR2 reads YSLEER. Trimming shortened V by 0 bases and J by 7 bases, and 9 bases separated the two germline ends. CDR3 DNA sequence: TGCGCCAGCAGCCAAGATCGGGGGGCTGGCTACACCTTC. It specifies CASSQDRGAGYTF.

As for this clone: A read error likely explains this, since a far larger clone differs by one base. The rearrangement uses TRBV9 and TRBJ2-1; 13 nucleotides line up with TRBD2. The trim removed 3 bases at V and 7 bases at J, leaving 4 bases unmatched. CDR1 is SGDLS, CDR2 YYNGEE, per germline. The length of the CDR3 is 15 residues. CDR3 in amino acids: CASSATSGRRNEQFF. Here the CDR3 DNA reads TGTGCCAGCAGCGCGACTAGCGGGAGGAGAAATGAGCAGTTCTTC.

CDR3 protein: CASSVTHRGSGYTF. CDR3 DNA sequence: TGTGCCAGCAGTGTAACCCACAGGGGTAGTGGCTACACCTTC. The chain combines TRBV6-6 with TRBJ1-2, with 7 positions matching TRBD1. Germline CDR1 MNHNY, CDR2 SVGAGI (reference sequence). V lost 5 bases and J lost 7; bases outside the gene matches: 10. The CDR3 is 14 residues long.

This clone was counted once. CDR3 in DNA: TGTGCCAGCAGCTTAGGGCTAGCGGGAGGTTCAACCTACGAGCAGTACTTC. This codes for CASSLGLAGGSTYEQYF. The V and J genes are TRBV11-2 and TRBJ2-7; 11 positions agree with TRBD2. The CDR3 sequence is 17 residues long. Trimming cost V 1 base and J 2 bases; bases outside gene matches: 7. Looked up from germline, CDR1 is SGHAT and CDR2 is FQNNGV.

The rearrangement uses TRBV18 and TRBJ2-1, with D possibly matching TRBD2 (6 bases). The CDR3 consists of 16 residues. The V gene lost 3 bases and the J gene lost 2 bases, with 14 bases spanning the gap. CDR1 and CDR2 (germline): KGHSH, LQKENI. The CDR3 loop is CASSPPSAYTYNEQFF. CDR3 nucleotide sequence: TGTGCCAGCTCACCGCCTAGCGCCTACACCTACAATGAGCAGTTCTTC.

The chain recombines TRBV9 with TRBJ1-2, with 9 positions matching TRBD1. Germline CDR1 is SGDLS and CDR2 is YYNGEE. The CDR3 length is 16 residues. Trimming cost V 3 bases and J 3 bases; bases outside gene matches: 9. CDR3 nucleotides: TGTGCCAGCAGCGCCACAAGACAGGGGGGAGACTATGGCTACACCTTC. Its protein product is CASSATRQGGDYGYTF.

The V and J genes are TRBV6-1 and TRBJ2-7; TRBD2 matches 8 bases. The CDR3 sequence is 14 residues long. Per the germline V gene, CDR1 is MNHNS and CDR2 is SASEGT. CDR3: CQSGRIAPTYEQYF. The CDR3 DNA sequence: TGTCAAAGCGGGAGAATAGCCCCGACCTACGAGCAGTACTTC.

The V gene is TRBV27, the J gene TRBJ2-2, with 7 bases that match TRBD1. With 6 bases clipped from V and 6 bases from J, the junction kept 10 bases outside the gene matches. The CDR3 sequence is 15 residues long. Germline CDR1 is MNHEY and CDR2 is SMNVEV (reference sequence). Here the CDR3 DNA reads TGTGCCAGCAGACTCGGACAGGCAGCCTCCGGGGAGCTGTTTTTT. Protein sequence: CASRLGQAASGELFF.

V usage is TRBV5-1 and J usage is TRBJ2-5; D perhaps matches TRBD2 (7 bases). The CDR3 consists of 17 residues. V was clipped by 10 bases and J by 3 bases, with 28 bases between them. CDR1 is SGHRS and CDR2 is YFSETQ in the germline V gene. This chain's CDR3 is CAGPQHKGGPPEETQYF. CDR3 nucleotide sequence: TGCGCCGGGCCACAGCACAAGGGGGGGCCCCCGGAAGAGACCCAGTACTTC.

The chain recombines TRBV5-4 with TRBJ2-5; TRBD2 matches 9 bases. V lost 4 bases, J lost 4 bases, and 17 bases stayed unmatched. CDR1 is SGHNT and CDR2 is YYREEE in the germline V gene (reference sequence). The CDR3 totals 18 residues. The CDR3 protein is CASSKTWEVAGEGETQYF. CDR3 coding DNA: TGTGCCAGCAGCAAAACCTGGGAGGTAGCGGGAGAGGGAGAGACCCAGTACTTC.

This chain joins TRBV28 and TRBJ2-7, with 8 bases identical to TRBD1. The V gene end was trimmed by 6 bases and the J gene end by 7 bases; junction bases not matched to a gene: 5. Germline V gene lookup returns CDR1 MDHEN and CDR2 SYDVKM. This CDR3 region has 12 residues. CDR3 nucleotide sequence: TGTGCCAGCAGGCCCACAGGGGGGGAGCAGTACTTC. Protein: CASRPTGGEQYF.

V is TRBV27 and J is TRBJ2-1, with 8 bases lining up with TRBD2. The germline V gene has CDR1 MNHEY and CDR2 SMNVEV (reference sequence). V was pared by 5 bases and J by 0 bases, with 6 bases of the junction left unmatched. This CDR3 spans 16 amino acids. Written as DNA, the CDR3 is TGTGCCAGCAGTCCTAGCGGGCGACGCTCCTACAATGAGCAGTTCTTC. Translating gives CASSPSGRRSYNEQFF.

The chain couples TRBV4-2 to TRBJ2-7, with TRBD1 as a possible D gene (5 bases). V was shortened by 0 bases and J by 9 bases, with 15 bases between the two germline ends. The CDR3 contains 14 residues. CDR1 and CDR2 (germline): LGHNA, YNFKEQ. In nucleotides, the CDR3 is TGTGCCAGCAGCCAAGATCCTGGAATAGGGGCGCAGTACTTC. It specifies CASSQDPGIGAQYF.

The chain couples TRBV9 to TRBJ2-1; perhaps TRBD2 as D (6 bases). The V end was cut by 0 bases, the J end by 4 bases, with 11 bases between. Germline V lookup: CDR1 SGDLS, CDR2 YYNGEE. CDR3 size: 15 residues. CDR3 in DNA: TGTGCCAGCAGCGTAGGCACTAGCCGGTACAATGAGCAGTTCTTC. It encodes CASSVGTSRYNEQFF. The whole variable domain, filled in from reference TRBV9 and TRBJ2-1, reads DSGVTQTPKHLITATGQRVTLRCSPRSGDLSVYWYQQSLDQGLQFLIQYYNGEERAKGNILERFSAQQFPDLHSELNLSSLELGDSALYFCASSVGTSRYNEQFFGPGTRLTVL.

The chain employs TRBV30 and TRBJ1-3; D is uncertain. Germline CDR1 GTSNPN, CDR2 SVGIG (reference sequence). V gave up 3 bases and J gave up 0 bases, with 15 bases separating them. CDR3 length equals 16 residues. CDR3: CAWSARNVNSGNTIYF. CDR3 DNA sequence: TGTGCCTGGAGCGCCAGAAACGTTAACTCTGGAAACACCATATATTTT.

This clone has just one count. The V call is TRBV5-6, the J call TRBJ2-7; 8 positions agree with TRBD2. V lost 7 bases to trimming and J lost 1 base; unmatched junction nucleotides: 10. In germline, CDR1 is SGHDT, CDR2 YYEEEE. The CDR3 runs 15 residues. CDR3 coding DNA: TGTGCCAGCCGAACGGGTTTAGCGGGATCCTACGAGCAGTACTTC. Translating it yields CASRTGLAGSYEQYF.

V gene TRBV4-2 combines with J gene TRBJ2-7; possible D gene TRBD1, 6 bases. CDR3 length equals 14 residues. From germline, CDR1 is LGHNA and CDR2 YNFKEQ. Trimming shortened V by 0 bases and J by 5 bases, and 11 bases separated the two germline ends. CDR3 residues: CASSQDRGIDEQYF. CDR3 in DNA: TGTGCCAGCAGCCAAGACAGGGGTATCGACGAGCAGTACTTC.

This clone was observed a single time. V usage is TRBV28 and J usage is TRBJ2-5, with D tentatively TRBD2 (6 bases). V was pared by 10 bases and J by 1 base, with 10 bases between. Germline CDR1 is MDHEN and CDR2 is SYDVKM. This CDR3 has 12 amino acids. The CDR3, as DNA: TGTGCCATTGGGACTTCCCAAGAGACCCAGTACTTC. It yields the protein CAIGTSQETQYF. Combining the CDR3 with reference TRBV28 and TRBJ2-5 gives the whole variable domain DVKVTQSSRYLVKRTGEKVFLECVQDMDHENMFWYRQDPGLGLRLIYFSYDVKMKEKGDIPEGYSVSREKKERFSLILESASTNQTSMYLCAIGTSQETQYFGPGTRLLVL.

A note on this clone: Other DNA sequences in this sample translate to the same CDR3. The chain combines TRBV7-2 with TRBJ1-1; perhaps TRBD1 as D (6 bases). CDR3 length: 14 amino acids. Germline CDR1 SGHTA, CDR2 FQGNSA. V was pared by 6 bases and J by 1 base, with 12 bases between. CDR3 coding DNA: TGTGCCAGCAGTTTACAGGGTAGGAACACTGAAGCTTTCTTT. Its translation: CASSLQGRNTEAFF.

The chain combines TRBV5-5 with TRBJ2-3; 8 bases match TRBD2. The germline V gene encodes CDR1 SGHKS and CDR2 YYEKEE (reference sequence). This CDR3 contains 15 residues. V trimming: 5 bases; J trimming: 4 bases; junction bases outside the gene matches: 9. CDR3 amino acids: CASSPGTRLSDTQYF. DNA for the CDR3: TGTGCCAGCAGTCCCGGGACTAGACTTTCAGATACGCAGTATTTT. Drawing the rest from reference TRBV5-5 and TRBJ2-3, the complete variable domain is DAGVTQSPTHLIKTRGQQVTLRCSPISGHKSVSWYQQVLGQGPQFIFQYYEKEERGRGNFPDRFSARQFPNYSSELNVNALLLGDSALYLCASSPGTRLSDTQYFGPGTRLTVL.